This T cell receptor (beta chain) was observed in a study of early T cells in non-severe SARS-CoV-2 infection. In this sample, this clonotype turned up a few times. MiXCR was run by TCRdb on the 5' RACE reads, yielding one entry per CDR3 protein. The top ten clones hold about 7.5% of a sample with about 90,000 distinct CDR3 sequences, approximately 14% of them seen once. The V end lost 6 bases, the J end lost 1 base, and 17 bases lay between the germline ends. The CDR3 is 16 amino acids. The V call is TRBV12-3 or TRBV12-4, the J call TRBJ2-3; possible D gene TRBD2, 6 bases. The receptor was isolated from an adult who was a healthcare worker with PCR-confirmed SARS-CoV-2 infection or an uninfected control (not recorded which). Sequencing was performed on whole blood. Here the CDR3 DNA reads TGTGCCAGCAGCCCCTCGGGGCGGGAAGGCACAGATACGCAGTATTTT. Translating gives CASSPSGREGTDTQYF.